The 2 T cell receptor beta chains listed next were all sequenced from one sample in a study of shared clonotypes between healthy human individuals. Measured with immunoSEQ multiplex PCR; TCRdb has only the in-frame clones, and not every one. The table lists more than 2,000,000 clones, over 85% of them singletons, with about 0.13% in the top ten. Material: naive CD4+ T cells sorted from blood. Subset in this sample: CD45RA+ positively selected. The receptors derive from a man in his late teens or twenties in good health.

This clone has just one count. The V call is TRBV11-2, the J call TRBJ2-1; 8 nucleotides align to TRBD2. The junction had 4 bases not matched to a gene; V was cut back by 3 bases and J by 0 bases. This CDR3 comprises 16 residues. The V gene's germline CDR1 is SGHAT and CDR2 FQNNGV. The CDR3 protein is CASSLSGGRSYNEQFF. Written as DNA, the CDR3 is TGTGCCAGCAGCTTGAGCGGGGGCCGCTCCTACAATGAGCAGTTCTTC.

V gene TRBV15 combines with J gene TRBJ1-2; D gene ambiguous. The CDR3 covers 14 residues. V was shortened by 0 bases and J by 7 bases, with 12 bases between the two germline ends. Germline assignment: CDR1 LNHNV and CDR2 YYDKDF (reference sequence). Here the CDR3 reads CATSRDVFTLGYTF. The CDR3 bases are TGTGCCACCAGCAGAGATGTCTTTACCCTTGGCTACACCTTC.